This T cell receptor (beta chain) was sequenced for a study of blood T cells in healthy people across ages. Study results and limitations: It was held that diversity estimates obtained from one million T cells represented underestimates. Among long-lived donors, naive CD4+ cells were more numerous and diversity higher than in aged donors.

Notes on this clonotype: Its matching antigen is unknown.

Primed by a sample-barcoded 5' primer and a J-beta primer mix, a second PCR proceeded for roughly 7 to 12 cycles. MiXCR, run by TCRdb on the 5' RACE reads, gives a single entry per CDR3 protein. The sample includes over 1,200,000 distinct CDR3 sequences, approximately 59% of them seen just once. J lost 4 bases, V lost 4 bases, and 9 bases had no gene match. The CDR3 covers 15 residues. Germline V lookup: CDR1 SGHRS, CDR2 YFSETQ. Specimen: blood. The TCR comes from a man aged 18 to 29 in good health. This chain links TRBV5-1 with TRBJ2-3; 7 bases map to TRBD1. As DNA, the CDR3 is TGCGCCAGCAGCGCCGGAGACAGGGTTTCAGATACGCAGTATTTT. It yields the protein CASSAGDRVSDTQYF.